The present TCR beta chain was sequenced within a study of graft-versus-host responses after intestinal transplantation. TCRdb's copy holds only in-frame clones and misses some; the assay was immunoSEQ multiplex PCR. The sample holds fewer than 50,000 clones, less than 85% seen once. Regarding this clone: Its antigen remains unknown.

V gave up 2 bases and J gave up 5 bases, with 21 bases separating them. CDR3 length: 18 residues. The germline V gene encodes CDR1 SGHAT and CDR2 FQNNGV. The TCR was taken from a human donor who was the organ donor for an intestinal transplant. The chain links TRBV11-2 to TRBJ2-2, with TRBD2 as a possible D gene (5 bases). This sample comprised unstimulated CD4+ T cells sorted from spleen or lymph node cells, obtained before transplant. CDR3 loop: CASSLSPGSGGRTGELFF. In DNA form, the CDR3 reads TGTGCCAGCAGCTTAAGCCCTGGTTCCGGAGGACGAACCGGGGAGCTGTTTTTT.